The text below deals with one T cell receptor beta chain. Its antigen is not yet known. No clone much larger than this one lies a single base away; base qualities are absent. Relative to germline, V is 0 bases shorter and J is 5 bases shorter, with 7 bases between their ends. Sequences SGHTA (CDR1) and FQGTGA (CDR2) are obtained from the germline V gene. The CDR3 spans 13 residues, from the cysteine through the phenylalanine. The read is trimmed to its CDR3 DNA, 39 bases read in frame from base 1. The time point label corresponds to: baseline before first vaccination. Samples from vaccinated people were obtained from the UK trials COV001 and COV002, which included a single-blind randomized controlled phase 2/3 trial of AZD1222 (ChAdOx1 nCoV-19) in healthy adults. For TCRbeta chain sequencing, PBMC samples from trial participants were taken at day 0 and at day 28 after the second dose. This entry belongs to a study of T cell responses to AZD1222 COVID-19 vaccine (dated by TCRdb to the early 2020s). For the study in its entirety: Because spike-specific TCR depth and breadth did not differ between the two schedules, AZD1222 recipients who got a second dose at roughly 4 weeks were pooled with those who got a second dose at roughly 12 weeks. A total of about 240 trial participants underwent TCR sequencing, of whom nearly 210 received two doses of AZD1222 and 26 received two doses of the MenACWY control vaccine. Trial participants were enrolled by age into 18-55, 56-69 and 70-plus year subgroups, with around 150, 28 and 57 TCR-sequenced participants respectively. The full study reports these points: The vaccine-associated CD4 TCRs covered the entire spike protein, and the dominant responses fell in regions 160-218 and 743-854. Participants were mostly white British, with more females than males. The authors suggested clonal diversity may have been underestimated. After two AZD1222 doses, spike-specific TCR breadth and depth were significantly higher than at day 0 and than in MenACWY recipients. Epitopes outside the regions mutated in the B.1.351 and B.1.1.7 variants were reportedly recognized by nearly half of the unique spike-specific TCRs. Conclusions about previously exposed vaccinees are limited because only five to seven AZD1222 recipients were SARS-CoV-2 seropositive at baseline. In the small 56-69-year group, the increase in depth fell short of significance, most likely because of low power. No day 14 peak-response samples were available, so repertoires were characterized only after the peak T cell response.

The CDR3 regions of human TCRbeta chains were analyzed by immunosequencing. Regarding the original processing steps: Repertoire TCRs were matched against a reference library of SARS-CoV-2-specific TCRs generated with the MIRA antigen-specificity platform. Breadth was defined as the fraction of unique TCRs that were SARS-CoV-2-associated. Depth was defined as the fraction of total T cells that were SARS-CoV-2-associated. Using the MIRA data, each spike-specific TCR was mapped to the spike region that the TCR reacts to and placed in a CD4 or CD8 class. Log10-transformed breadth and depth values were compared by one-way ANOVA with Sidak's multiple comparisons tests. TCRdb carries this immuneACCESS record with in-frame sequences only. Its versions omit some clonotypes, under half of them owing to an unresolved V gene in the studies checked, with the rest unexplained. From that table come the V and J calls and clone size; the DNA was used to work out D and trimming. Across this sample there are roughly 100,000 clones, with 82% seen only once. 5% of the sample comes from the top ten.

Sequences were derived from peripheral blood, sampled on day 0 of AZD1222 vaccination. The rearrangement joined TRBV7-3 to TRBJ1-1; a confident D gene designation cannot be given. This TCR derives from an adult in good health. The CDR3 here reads CASSLTTGTEAFF. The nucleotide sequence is TGTGCCAGCAGCTTAACGACGGGAACTGAAGCTTTCTTT.